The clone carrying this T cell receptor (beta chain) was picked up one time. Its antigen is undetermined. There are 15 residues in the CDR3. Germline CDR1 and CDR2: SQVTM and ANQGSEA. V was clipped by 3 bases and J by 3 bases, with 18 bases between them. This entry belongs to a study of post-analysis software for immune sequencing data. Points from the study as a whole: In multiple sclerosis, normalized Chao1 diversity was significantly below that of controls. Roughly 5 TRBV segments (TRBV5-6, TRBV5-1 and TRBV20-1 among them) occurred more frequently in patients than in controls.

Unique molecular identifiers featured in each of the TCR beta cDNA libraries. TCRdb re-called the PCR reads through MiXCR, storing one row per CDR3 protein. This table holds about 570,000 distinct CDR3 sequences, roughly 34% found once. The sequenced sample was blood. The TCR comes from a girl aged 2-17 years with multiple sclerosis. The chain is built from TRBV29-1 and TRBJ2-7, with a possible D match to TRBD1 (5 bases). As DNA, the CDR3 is TGCAGCGTTGATACACACGACAGATACGGCTACGAGCAGTACGTC. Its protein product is CSVDTHDRYGYEQYV.